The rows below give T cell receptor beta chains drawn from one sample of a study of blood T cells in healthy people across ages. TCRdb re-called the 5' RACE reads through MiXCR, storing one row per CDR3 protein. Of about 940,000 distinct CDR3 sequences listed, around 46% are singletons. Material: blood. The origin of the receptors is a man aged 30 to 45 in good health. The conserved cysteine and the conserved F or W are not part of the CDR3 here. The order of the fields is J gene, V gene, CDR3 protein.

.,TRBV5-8,ASSLDIEQY
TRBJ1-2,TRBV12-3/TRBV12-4,ASSLGGGDYGYT
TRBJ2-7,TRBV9,ASSVSTGLAGGPPGEQY
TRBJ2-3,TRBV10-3,AISVLGTRSVGDTQY
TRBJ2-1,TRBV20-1,SARVANEVYNEQF
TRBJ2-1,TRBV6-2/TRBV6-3,ASSYPLGRGEGNEQF
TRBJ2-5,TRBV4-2,ASSQPGQAIGQY
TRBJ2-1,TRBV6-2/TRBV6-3,ASSRTGVNEQF
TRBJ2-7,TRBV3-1,ASSQVPGSAYEQY
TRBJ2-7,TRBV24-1,ATAQGANEQY
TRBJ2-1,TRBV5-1,ASSPGLVILEQF
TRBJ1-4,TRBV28,ASSPPLSLTNEKLF
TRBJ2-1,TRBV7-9,ASSLSTGINEQF
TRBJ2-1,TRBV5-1,ASRQTSSYNEQF
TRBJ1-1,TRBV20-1,SVTLLGQAF
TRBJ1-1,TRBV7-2,ASSLGDSGAVGAF
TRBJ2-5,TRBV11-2,ASSPQGGRVNEQY
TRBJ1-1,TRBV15,ATSSDAGLEPLMNTEAF
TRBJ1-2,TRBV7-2,ASSLGATTNYGYT
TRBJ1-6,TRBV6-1,ASSALQGARPLH
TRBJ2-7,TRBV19,ASSPDWRGFNEQY
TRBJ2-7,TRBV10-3,AIRPEGRGSYEQY
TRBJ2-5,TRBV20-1,SARDQRGGGLETQY
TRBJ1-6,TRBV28,ASSPIDRDNSPLH
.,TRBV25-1,ASSRTENYNEQY
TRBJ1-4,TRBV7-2,ASSSGGQQYEKLF
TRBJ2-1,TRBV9,ASSPRVAVYNEQF
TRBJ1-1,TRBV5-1,ASSPIGQVFRPEAF
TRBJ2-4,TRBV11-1,ASSDPGPGLAGGYVAKNIQY
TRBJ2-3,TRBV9,ASSSRTSGDPDTQY
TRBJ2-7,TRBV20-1,SARGLAGSSYEQY
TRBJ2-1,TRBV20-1,SASPASGGANEQF
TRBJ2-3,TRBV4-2,ASSQDPADTQY
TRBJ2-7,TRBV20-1,SARGTSGTLSYEQY
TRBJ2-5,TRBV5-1,ASSSDIYQETQY
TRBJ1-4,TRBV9,ASSSQQGSNEKLF
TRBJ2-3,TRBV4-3,ASSQVRQDADTQY
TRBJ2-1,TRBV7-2,ASSQNGGADYNEQF
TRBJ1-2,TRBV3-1,ASSFTGVGGYT
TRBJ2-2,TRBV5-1,ASGPPGQGAGELF
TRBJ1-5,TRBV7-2,ASSFVENQPRH
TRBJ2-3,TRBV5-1,ASSLSGLSSTETQY
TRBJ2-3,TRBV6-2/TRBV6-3,ASTQATGGNVADTQY
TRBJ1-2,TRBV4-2,ASSQEGLDNYGYT
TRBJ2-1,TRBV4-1,ASSRISAGGNEQF
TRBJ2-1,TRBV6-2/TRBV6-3,ASSYSTRVRYNEQF
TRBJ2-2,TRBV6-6,ASSYSDGGLF
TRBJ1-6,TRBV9,ASSVDRDRGINSPLH
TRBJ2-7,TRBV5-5,ASSLGTSADYEQY
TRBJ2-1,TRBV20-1,SASRGNEQF
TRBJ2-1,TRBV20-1,SARPDSSYNEQF
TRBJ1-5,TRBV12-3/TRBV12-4,ASRPGFKSQPQH
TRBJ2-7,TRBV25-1,ASSEIVAGRDEQY
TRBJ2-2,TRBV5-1,ASSLTSGELF
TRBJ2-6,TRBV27,ASSLGTQISGANVLT
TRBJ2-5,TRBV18,ASSPPNKEGETQY
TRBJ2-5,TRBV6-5,ASSSYGTSTGETQY